One and the same sample provided the 13 T cell receptor beta chains below, sequenced in a study of chemoradiotherapy in HPV16-positive cancers. Only in-frame clones appear in the TCRdb table, and some are missing; sequencing was by immunoSEQ multiplex PCR. Here the sample spans more than 7,500 clones, 70% to 80% being singletons. Sampling was performed from a patient who underwent chemoradiotherapy. Receptor source: a human donor with HPV-associated anogenital cancer.

Comments on this clone: At one end, the junction sequence differs from germline, possibly due to a read error. The gene calls are TRBV7-2 and TRBJ1-2, with no clear D. From germline, CDR1 is SGHTA and CDR2 FQGNSA. The CDR3 extends over 14 amino acids. Here the CDR3 DNA reads TGTGCCAGCAGCCCAACCCCTCCAAATAGTGGCTATACCTTC. It yields the protein CASSPTPPNSGYTF.

This clone has a handful of counts. The chain employs TRBV6-5 and TRBJ1-2; no clear D. Germline V lookup: CDR1 MNHEY, CDR2 SVGAGI. This CDR3 region has 13 residues. The V gene lost 4 bases and the J gene lost 7 bases, with 13 bases spanning the gap. Here the CDR3 DNA reads TGTGCCAGCAGTTCTCGACGAACCAGTGGCTACACCTTC. This codes for CASSSRRTSGYTF.

The chain has TRBV18 and TRBJ2-3, with D possibly being TRBD1 or TRBD2 (6 bases each). V dropped 3 bases and J dropped 5 bases, with 27 bases sitting between them. The CDR3 is made up of 19 amino acids. Germline V gives CDR1 KGHSH, CDR2 LQKENI. Here the CDR3 DNA reads TGTGCCAGCTCACCTTCACTGGAGGAGGGCAGGGGCAGGGGAGATACGCAGTATTTT. As protein: CASSPSLEEGRGRGDTQYF.

The chain employs TRBV30 and TRBJ1-5; D unresolved. V was trimmed by 8 bases and J by 3 bases, leaving 11 bases between them. Germline CDR1 GTSNPN, CDR2 SVGIG (reference sequence). This CDR3 is built from 12 residues. In DNA form, the CDR3 reads TGTGCCGTTGAACAGCCCAATCAGCCCCAGCATTTT. This codes for CAVEQPNQPQHF. Full variable domain (rest looked up from reference TRBV30 and TRBJ1-5): SQTIHQWPATLVQPVGSPLSLECTVEGTSNPNLYWYRQAAGRGLQLLFYSVGIGQISSEVPQNLSASRPQDRQFILSSKKLLLSDSGFYLCAVEQPNQPQHFGDGTRLSIL.

V gene TRBV11-2 combines with J gene TRBJ2-6, with TRBD1 as a possible D gene (6 bases). The CDR3 spans 19 residues. Germline lookup yields CDR1 SGHAT and CDR2 FQNNGV. The ends were cut back, 6 bases at V and 2 bases at J, with 23 bases in the middle. This CDR3 is CASSRNLQGEYTGANVLTF. The CDR3 DNA reads as TGTGCCAGCAGTCGTAACCTACAGGGCGAGTATACTGGGGCCAACGTCCTGACTTTC.

The chain carries TRBV19 and TRBJ2-2; TRBD2 aligns across 13 bases. Germline CDR1 LNHDA, CDR2 SQIVND (reference sequence). The CDR3 spans 15 residues. V shed 10 bases, J shed 8 bases, and the junction held 10 bases outside the gene matches. Here the CDR3 DNA reads TGTGCCACCGAGGCAGGACTAGCGGGGGATGGGGAGCTGTTTTTT. Protein product: CATEAGLAGDGELFF. The full variable domain, rest sourced from reference TRBV19 and TRBJ2-2, is DGGITQSPKYLFRKEGQNVTLSCEQNLNHDAMYWYRQDPGQGLRLIYYSQIVNDFQKGDIAEGYSVSREKKESFPLTVTSAQKNPTAFYLCATEAGLAGDGELFFGEGSRLTVL.

This chain connects TRBV7-2 to TRBJ2-3; 8 bases agree with TRBD2. CDR1 is SGHTA and CDR2 is FQGNSA in the germline V gene. This CDR3 is built from 16 residues. The V segment lost 0 bases and the J segment 4 bases; nucleotides outside the gene matches: 6. In DNA form, the CDR3 reads TGTGCCAGCAGCTTAGCAGGGGCGGGGGGCCCAGATACGCAGTATTTT. Its protein product is CASSLAGAGGPDTQYF.

This clone has a single count. This sequence joins TRBV28 and TRBJ2-7, with 9 positions matching TRBD1. Germline V CDR1 and CDR2: MDHEN, SYDVKM. The CDR3 totals 15 residues. Trimming removed 2 bases from V and 4 bases from J; junction bases left unmatched: 6. The CDR3 nucleotides are TGTGCCAGCAGTTTAGTGGGACAGGGACTTTACGAGCAGTACTTC. Translated: CASSLVGQGLYEQYF.

V is TRBV6-5 and J is TRBJ2-7; TRBD2 matches 8 bases. Trimming removed 7 bases from V and 2 bases from J; junction bases left unmatched: 10. Germline V gives CDR1 MNHEY, CDR2 SVGAGI. The CDR3 consists of 15 residues. As DNA, the CDR3 is TGTGCCAGCACCCCCTCGGGCGGGGGGACCTACGAGCAGTACTTC. Its protein is CASTPSGGGTYEQYF.

This chain joins TRBV11-2 and TRBJ2-5; 8 bases map to TRBD2. V shed 3 bases and J 5 bases; nucleotides not matched to a gene: 8. From germline, CDR1 is SGHAT and CDR2 FQNNGV. The CDR3 spans 15 residues. CDR3 DNA sequence: TGTGCCAGCAGCTTGGGACGGGGGGGATGGGAGACCCAGTACTTC. Translation: CASSLGRGGWETQYF.

The chain combines TRBV10-3 with TRBJ2-3; D tentatively reads TRBD1 or TRBD2 (7 bases each). This CDR3 contains 15 residues. The ends were cut back, 8 bases at V and 5 bases at J, with 20 bases in the middle. Germline V gene data show CDR1 as ENHRY and CDR2 as SYGVKD. The CDR3 region is CAIQRGGGGIDTQYF. The CDR3, as DNA: TGTGCCATCCAACGAGGGGGCGGGGGCATAGATACGCAGTATTTT.

This sequence joins TRBV7-2 and TRBJ2-7; D not resolved. Trimming took 7 bases from V and 2 from J, leaving 12 bases between them. CDR1 SGHTA and CDR2 FQGNSA come from the germline V gene. This CDR3 region has 13 residues. The CDR3 region has the DNA TGTGCCAGCATGATAGCTTTAACCTACGAGCAGTACTTC. Amino acid sequence: CASMIALTYEQYF.

V usage is TRBV6-5 and J usage is TRBJ2-2; D may correspond to TRBD1 or TRBD2 (5 bases each). Looked up from germline, CDR1 is MNHEY and CDR2 is SVGAGI. Trimming removed 6 bases at V and 4 bases at J, with 12 bases between. The CDR3 loop spans 14 amino acids. In DNA form, the CDR3 reads TGTGCCAGCAGGGGGACCCTGGGCACCGGGGAGCTGTTTTTT. Translated: CASRGTLGTGELFF.